This TCR beta chain was observed in a study of shared clonotypes between healthy human individuals. Study observations and caveats: When naive CD4 clonotypes were compared across a handful of donors, around 5% were shared.

The donors were adults (healthy and HIV-negative) with no recent acute infections or vaccinations. The CDR3 has 13 amino acids. CDR1 and CDR2 from the germline V gene are SGHRS and YFSETQ. Trimming removed 6 bases from V and 10 bases from J; junction bases left unmatched: 5. As for this clone: What it recognizes is unknown.

Sequencing was performed with immunoSEQ multiplex PCR; in TCRdb, only in-frame clones are kept and a portion is missing. This repertoire shows approximately 1.4 million clones, approximately 98% found once; its top ten account for roughly 0.45%. What was sequenced was naive CD4+ T cells sorted from blood. This sample's subset: CD45RA+ positively selected. This receptor was obtained from a young man in good health. The rearrangement uses TRBV5-1 and TRBJ2-1, with 12 bases fitting TRBD2. CDR3 coding DNA: TGCGCCAGCAAACTAGCGGGAGGTTTCGAGCAGTTCTTC. This sequence encodes CASKLAGGFEQFF. The whole variable domain, filled in from reference TRBV5-1 and TRBJ2-1, reads KAGVTQTPRYLIKTRGQQVTLSCSPISGHRSVSWYQQTPGQGLQFLFEYFSETQRNKGNFPGRFSGRQFSNSRSEMNVSTLELGDSALYLCASKLAGGFEQFFGPGTRLTVL.